This T cell receptor (beta chain) came from a study of cytomegalovirus exposure and HLA in healthy donors. Across the whole study: Unique TCR beta sequences numbering around 110 million came from 190 million or so T cells in an earlier analysis. Overall study findings and caveats: Most TCR beta V segments were productive about 87% or about 30% of the time in an earlier analysis. Near-uniform donor sequencing depth was presumed by presence/absence analyses. Serostatus for CMV was the only available immune exposure information.

V was cut by 5 bases and J by 0 bases, with 14 bases left in between. From germline, CDR1 is LNHDA and CDR2 SQIVND (reference sequence). The CDR3 runs 16 residues. This clone occurred a few times. Its antigen is unknown. The study ran its PCR with 60 Vbeta and 13 Jbeta primers. This table comes from immunoSEQ multiplex PCR, and its TCRdb copy is limited to in-frame clones, with some not included. The table shows roughly 190,000 clones, with 81% occurring only once. The source of this sequence is a young man in good health and CMV-seronegative. Sequencing was performed on PBMCs. The chain employs TRBV19 and TRBJ1-3, with TRBD1 as a possible D gene (5 bases). The DNA of the CDR3 is TGTGCCAGTAGTCCAGGAACGGGACTCTCTGGAAACACCATATATTTT. It translates to CASSPGTGLSGNTIYF. The whole variable domain, filled in from reference TRBV19 and TRBJ1-3, reads DGGITQSPKYLFRKEGQNVTLSCEQNLNHDAMYWYRQDPGQGLRLIYYSQIVNDFQKGDIAEGYSVSREKKESFPLTVTSAQKNPTAFYLCASSPGTGLSGNTIYFGEGSWLTVV.